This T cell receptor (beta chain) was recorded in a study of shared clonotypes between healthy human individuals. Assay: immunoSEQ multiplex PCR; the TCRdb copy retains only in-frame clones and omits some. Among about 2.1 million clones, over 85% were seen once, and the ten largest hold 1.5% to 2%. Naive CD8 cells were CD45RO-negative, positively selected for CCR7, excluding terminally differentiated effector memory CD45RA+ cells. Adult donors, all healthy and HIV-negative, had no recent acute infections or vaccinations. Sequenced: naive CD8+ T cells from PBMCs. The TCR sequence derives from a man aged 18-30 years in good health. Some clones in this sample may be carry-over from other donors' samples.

CDR3 in DNA: TGTGCCAGCAGCTTAGGGCAGGGATGGACCGGGGAGCTGTTTTTT. Protein sequence: CASSLGQGWTGELFF. J is TRBJ2-2 and V is TRBV5-6, with D maybe TRBD1 (5 bases). Germline CDR1 and CDR2: SGHDT and YYEEEE. With 2 bases removed from V and 5 bases from J, the gap between germline ends came to 13 bases. CDR3 length: 15 residues.